These T cell receptor beta chains were read from a single sample in a study of blood T cell repertoires in COVID-19. Assay used: immunoSEQ multiplex PCR; TCRdb lists only in-frame clones, some missing. Counted here are roughly 35,000 clones, nearly 80% occurring once; the ten biggest clones make up about a third. Material for sequencing was peripheral blood. All receptors derive from a man at least 80 years old with acute or convalescent COVID-19. Each CDR3 is given with its conserved first and last residue. A D gene is named only where the DNA matches it firmly. Only part of the rows carry a size: once, few, many, or a class if the clone is expanded.

>TRBV10-3|TRBD2|-|TRBJ2-5
TGTGCCGGAAATAGCGGGGGGGCCGGGGAGACCCAGTACTTC
CAGNSGGAGETQYF
>TRBV29-1|-|-|TRBJ2-1
TGCAGCGTTGAAGATACCGGGGTCTCTAATGAGCAGTTCTTC
CSVEDTGVSNEQFF
>TRBV6-6|TRBD2|-|TRBJ2-1
TGTGCCAGCAGTGCATACGGGGGGTACGACAATGAGCAGTTCTTC
CASSAYGGYDNEQFF
>TRBV19|-|-|TRBJ2-7
TGTGCCAGTAGTATAGACGGGAGCTCCTACGAGCAGTACTTC
CASSIDGSSYEQYF
>TRBV5-1|TRBD2|-|TRBJ2-5
TGCGCCAGCAGCTTGGCGCGACTAGCGGGACAAGAGACCCAGTACTTC
CASSLARLAGQETQYF
>TRBV6-5|-|-|TRBJ1-3
TGTGCCAGCAGTTCCACAGGGCATGGGGGAAACACCATATATTTT
CASSSTGHGGNTIYF
>TRBV5-1|-|-|TRBJ2-3
TGCGCCAGCAGCTTAACAGGGTCCACTAGCACAGATACGCAGTATTTT
CASSLTGSTSTDTQYF
>TRBV12-3/TRBV12-4|-|few|TRBJ1-1
TGTGCCAGCAGTTACCAACCGGGATCTGAAGCTTTCTTT
CASSYQPGSEAFF
>TRBV6-2/TRBV6-3|-|few|TRBJ1-1
TGTGCCAGCAGTTACCCCTCTATCCGTAAAAACACTGAAGCTTTCTTT
CASSYPSIRKNTEAFF
>TRBV9|TRBD1|-|TRBJ2-7
TGTGCCAGCAGCTTGACCGGGACAGATTACGAGCAGTACTTC
CASSLTGTDYEQYF
>TRBV10-3|-|-|TRBJ1-5
TGTGCCATCAGGGGGGCGCGGGATCAGCCCCAGCATTTT
CAIRGARDQPQHF
>TRBV5-1|TRBD1|-|TRBJ2-2
TGCGCCAGCAGCCCGGGACAGCCGAACACCGGGGAGCTGTTTTTT
CASSPGQPNTGELFF
>TRBV9|TRBD1|once|TRBJ1-3
TGTGCCAGCAGCGTCGCCCCTGCCGGGACAGGGTATGGAAACACCATATATTTT
CASSVAPAGTGYGNTIYF
>TRBV6-5|-|few|TRBJ2-7
TGTGCCAGCAGCTACAGTCACCGGGGACATGAGCAGTACTTC
CASSYSHRGHEQYF
>TRBV5-8|-|-|TRBJ1-2
TGTGCCAGCAGCTTGCGGACTGGGGGGTACTATGGCTACACCTTC
CASSLRTGGYYGYTF
>TRBV7-9|-|-|TRBJ1-5
TGTGCCAGCAGCTCTTTCCCCACCTACAATCAGCCCCAGCATTTT
CASSSFPTYNQPQHF
>TRBV24-1|-|-|TRBJ1-1
TGTGCCACCAGTGCGACTGAAGCTTTCTTT
CATSATEAFF
>TRBV27|TRBD1|-|TRBJ1-6
TGTGCCAGCAGTACGCGGGACAGGGGGAGGGGTAATTCACCCCTCCACTTT
CASSTRDRGRGNSPLHF
>TRBV29-1|TRBD1|few|TRBJ1-3
TGCAGCGTTGAAGATCTTGGCAGGGGGTTAGCTGGAAACACCATATATTTT
CSVEDLGRGLAGNTIYF
>TRBV19|TRBD1|once|TRBJ2-1
TGTGCCAGTAGTATAGGCCGATGGACAGGGGTCAATGAGCAGTTCTTC
CASSIGRWTGVNEQFF
>TRBV27|-|-|TRBJ2-4
TGTGCCAGCAAACAGAGAGCCAAAAACATTCAGTACTTC
CASKQRAKNIQYF
>TRBV19|-|-|TRBJ1-2
TGTGCCAGTGATGTTAACGGACTGGGCTTCTATGGCTACACCTTC
CASDVNGLGFYGYTF
>TRBV2|-|once|TRBJ1-1
TGTGCCAGCGTTCTGACAGGGAACACTGAAGCTTTCTTT
CASVLTGNTEAFF
>TRBV27|-|-|TRBJ2-4
TGTGCCAGCAGTAGAATGGGCCCCACGGATCGAAACATTCAGTACTTC
CASSRMGPTDRNIQYF
>TRBV7-3|-|-|TRBJ2-7
TGTGCCAGCAGCTTAACGTCAGCGGACGACGAGCAGTACTTC
CASSLTSADDEQYF
>TRBV6-5|-|few|TRBJ1-6
TGTGCCAGCACCAAGGGGGATCTGAGGTCACCCCTCCACTTT
CASTKGDLRSPLHF
>TRBV19|TRBD1|-|TRBJ1-4
TGTGCCAGTAGAGACCCCCCGGGACAGGGCCTGTTTTTT
CASRDPPGQGLFF
>TRBV14|TRBD2|-|TRBJ2-1
TGTGCCAGCAGCCAATTCCTAGCGGGGGCTGTCTACAATGAGCAGTTCTTC
CASSQFLAGAVYNEQFF
>TRBV5-8|-|-|TRBJ2-3
TGTGCCAGCAGCTTGGCCAGGAGCACAGATACGCAGTATTTT
CASSLARSTDTQYF
>TRBV5-4|TRBD1|few|TRBJ1-6
TGTGCCAGCAGCCTCGGACAGGGAAGTTCACCCCTCCACTTT
CASSLGQGSSPLHF
>TRBV19|-|-|TRBJ1-5
TGTGCCAGTAGGTATAGGGGGGGCGCGAGCAATCAGCCCCAGCATTTT
CASRYRGGASNQPQHF
>TRBV15|TRBD2|-|TRBJ2-1
TGTGCCACCAGCAGAGGAGCCAGCGGGGGGACCAATGAGCAGTTCTTC
CATSRGASGGTNEQFF
>TRBV11-2|-|-|TRBJ2-7
TGTGCCAGCAGCTTAAGTGGCAGGGCAAACGAGCAGTACTTC
CASSLSGRANEQYF
>TRBV24-1|-|-|TRBJ2-2
TGTGCCACCAGTGACATCACAGGGACCGGGGAGCTGTTTTTT
CATSDITGTGELFF
>TRBV5-1|-|-|TRBJ2-2
TGCGCCAGCAGCTTGACAGCTACCCCCGGGGAGCTGTTTTTT
CASSLTATPGELFF
>TRBV4-3|-|-|TRBJ2-2
TGCGCCAGCAGCCAAGGAGCCGGGGGCGGGGAGCTGTTTTTT
CASSQGAGGGELFF
>TRBV12-5|-|-|TRBJ2-5
TGTGCTAGTGGTTTGAATTCTAGGCTAGAGACCCAGTACTTC
CASGLNSRLETQYF
>TRBV6-5|TRBD1|-|TRBJ1-6
TGTGCCTCCGGCCGGGACAGAGAATCACCCCTCCACTTT
CASGRDRESPLHF
>TRBV24-1|-|-|TRBJ1-5
TGTGCCACCAGTGATAATGCGGGTAATAGCAATCAGCCCCAGCATTTT
CATSDNAGNSNQPQHF
>TRBV30|TRBD2|once|TRBJ2-5
TGTGCCTGGATAGGAGCGGGAGGTGAGACCCAGTACTTC
CAWIGAGGETQYF
>TRBV3-1/TRBV3-2|TRBD1|-|TRBJ1-2
TGTGCCAGCAGCTCACAGGACAGGGGTGGCTACACCTTC
CASSSQDRGGYTF
>TRBV6-2/TRBV6-3|TRBD1|-|TRBJ1-1
TGTGCCAGCAGCACGGGACAGGTGATGAACACTGAAGCTTTCTTT
CASSTGQVMNTEAFF
>TRBV6-2/TRBV6-3|TRBD2|-|TRBJ2-3
TGTGCCAGCAGTTCCCCCATTAGCGGGCACACAGATACGCAGTATTTT
CASSSPISGHTDTQYF
>TRBV28|TRBD1|-|TRBJ2-5
TGTGCCAGCAACCCAGACCCTCGACAGGGACGAGAGACCCAGTACTTC
CASNPDPRQGRETQYF
>TRBV2|TRBD1|once|TRBJ1-4
TGTGCCAGCAGTAGCCTACAGGGGGCGCAGGGGTATGGGGAAAAACTGTTTTTT
CASSSLQGAQGYGEKLFF
>TRBV19|-|-|TRBJ2-7
TGTGCCAGTAGTATGAGGGCGCCCTACGAGCAGTACTTC
CASSMRAPYEQYF
>TRBV30|TRBD1|-|TRBJ1-5
TGTGCCTGGAGTGTGACAGGGGGCAATCAGCCCCAGCATTTT
CAWSVTGGNQPQHF
>TRBV18|TRBD1|-|TRBJ1-1
TGTGCCAGCTCCCGACTGACCCAGGGGGCCACTGAAGCTTTCTTT
CASSRLTQGATEAFF
>TRBV14|-|-|TRBJ1-6
TGTGCCAGCAGCCCTCTGGGCATCTCCTATAATTCACCCCTCCACTTT
CASSPLGISYNSPLHF
>TRBV6-5|-|-|TRBJ2-7
TGTGCCAGCAGGCTCACTAGCAATTCGCCCTACGAGCAGTACTTC
CASRLTSNSPYEQYF